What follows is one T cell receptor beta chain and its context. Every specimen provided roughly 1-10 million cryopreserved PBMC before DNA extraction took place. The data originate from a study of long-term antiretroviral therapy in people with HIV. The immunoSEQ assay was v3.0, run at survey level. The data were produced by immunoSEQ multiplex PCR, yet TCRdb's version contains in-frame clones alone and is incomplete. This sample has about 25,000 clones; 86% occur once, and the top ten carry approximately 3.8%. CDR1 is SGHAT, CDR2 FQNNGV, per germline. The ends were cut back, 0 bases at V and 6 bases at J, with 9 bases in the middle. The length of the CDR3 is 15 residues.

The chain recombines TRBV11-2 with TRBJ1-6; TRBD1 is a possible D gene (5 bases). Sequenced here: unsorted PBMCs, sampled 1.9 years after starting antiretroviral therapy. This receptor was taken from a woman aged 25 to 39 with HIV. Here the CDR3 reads CASSLEPGTNSPLHF. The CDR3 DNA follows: TGTGCCAGCAGCTTAGAGCCAGGGACTAATTCACCCCTCCACTTT.